This T cell receptor (beta chain) was found in a study of early T cells in non-severe SARS-CoV-2 infection. Study-wide context: Bulk RNA from unsorted whole blood was sequenced; chains were unpaired.

This clonotype occurred many times. The antigen is undetermined. The V end was cut by 3 bases, the J end by 11 bases, with 14 bases between. The germline V gene encodes CDR1 SNHLY and CDR2 FYNNEI. This CDR3 spans 13 amino acids. The TCR library protocol attached unique molecular identifiers to the individual cDNA molecules. Each CDR3 protein gets one entry after TCRdb re-called the 5' RACE reads with MiXCR. Of approximately 35,000 distinct CDR3 sequences in the sample, under 7.5% were seen once. Study-wide points: Database matching using VDJdb favored anti-spike CD8 responses, with private and CD4 specificities left missing.

This chain connects TRBV2 to TRBJ1-5, with D uncertain. Sequencing used whole blood. The TCR comes from an adult who was a healthcare worker with PCR-confirmed SARS-CoV-2 infection or an uninfected control (not recorded which). The CDR3 coding sequence is TGTGCCAGCAGTGACCGTCACCAAACAGCCCAGCATTTT. It yields the protein CASSDRHQTAQHF.